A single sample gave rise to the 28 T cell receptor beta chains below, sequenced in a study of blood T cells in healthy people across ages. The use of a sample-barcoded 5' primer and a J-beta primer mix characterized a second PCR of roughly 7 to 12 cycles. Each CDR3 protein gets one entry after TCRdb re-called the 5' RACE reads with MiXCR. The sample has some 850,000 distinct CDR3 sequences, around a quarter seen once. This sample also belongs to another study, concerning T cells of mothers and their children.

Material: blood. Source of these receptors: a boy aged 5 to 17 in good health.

The CDR3 spells CSARGLAGGLGIQYF. The CDR3 nucleotides read TGCAGTGCTAGAGGACTAGCGGGGGGGCTGGGCATTCAGTACTTC. The chain joins TRBV20-1 to TRBJ2-4, with 14 bases matching TRBD2. Germline CDR1 reads DFQATT; CDR2 reads SNEGSKA (reference sequence). The CDR3 spans 15 residues. Germline trimming cut 1 base from V and 9 bases from J; bases unmatched to any gene: 5.

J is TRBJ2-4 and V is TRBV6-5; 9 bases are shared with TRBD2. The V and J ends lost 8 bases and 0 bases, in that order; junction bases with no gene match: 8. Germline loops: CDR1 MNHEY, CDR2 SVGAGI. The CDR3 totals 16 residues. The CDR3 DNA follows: TGTGCCAGCGAGACTAGCGGAAATCTAGCCAAAAACATTCAGTACTTC. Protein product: CASETSGNLAKNIQYF.

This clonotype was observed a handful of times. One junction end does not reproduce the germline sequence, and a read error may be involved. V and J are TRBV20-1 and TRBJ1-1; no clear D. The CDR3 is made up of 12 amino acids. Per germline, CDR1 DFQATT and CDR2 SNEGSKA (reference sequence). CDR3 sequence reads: CSALQGNTEAFF. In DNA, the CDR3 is TGCAGTGCTTTACAAGGGAACACTGAAGCCTTCTTT.

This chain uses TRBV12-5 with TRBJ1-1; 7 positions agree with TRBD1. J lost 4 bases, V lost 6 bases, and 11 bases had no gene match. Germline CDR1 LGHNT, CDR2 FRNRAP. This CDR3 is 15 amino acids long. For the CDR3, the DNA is TGTGCTAGTGGGACGGCAGGGGGGGGAGTCACTGAAGCTTTCTTT. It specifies CASGTAGGGVTEAFF.

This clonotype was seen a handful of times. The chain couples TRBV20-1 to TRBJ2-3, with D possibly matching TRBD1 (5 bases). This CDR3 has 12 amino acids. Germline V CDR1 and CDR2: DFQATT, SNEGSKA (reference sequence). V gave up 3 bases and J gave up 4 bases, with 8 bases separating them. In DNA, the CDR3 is TGCAGTGCTAGGGTAGGGGCAGATACGCAGTATTTT. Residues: CSARVGADTQYF.

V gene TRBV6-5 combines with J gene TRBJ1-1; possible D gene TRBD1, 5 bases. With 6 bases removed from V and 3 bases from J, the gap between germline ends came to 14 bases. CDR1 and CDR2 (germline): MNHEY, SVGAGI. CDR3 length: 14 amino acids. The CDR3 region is CASRSGTRDTEAFF. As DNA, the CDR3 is TGTGCCAGCAGGTCCGGGACTAGGGACACTGAAGCTTTCTTT.

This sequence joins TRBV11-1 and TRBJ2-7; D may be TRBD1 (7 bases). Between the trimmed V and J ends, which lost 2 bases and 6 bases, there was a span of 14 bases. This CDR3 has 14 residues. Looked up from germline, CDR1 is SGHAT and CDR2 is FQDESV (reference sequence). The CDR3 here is CASSLLTGRTEQYF. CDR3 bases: TGTGCCAGCAGCTTACTGACAGGGAGGACCGAGCAGTACTTC. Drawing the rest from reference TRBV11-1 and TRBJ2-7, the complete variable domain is EAEVAQSPRYKITEKSQAVAFWCDPISGHATLYWYRQILGQGPELLVQFQDESVVDDSQLPKDRFSAERLKGVDSTLKIQPAELGDSAMYLCASSLLTGRTEQYFGPGTRLTVT.

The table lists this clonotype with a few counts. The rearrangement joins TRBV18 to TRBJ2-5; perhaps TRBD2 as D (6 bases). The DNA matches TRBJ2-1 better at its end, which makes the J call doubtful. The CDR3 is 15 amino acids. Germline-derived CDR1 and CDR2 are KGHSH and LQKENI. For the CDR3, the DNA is TGTGCCAGCTCACCACTACGCGCAGCGGGCAATGAGCAGTTCTTC. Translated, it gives CASSPLRAAGNEQFF.

DNA for the CDR3: TGCAGTGCTCGACTAGCGGGGATTCCCTACGAGCAGTACTTC. Translation: CSARLAGIPYEQYF. V and J are TRBV20-1 and TRBJ2-7, with 11 nucleotides matching TRBD2. Germline loops: CDR1 DFQATT, CDR2 SNEGSKA (reference sequence). The V gene end was trimmed by 5 bases and the J gene end by 2 bases; junction bases not matched to a gene: 5. CDR3 length: 14 amino acids.

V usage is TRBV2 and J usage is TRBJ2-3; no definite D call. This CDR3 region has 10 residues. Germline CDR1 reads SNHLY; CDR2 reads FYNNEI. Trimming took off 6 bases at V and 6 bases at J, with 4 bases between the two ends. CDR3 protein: CASSDDTQYF. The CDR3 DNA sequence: TGTGCCAGCAGCGACGATACGCAGTATTTT.

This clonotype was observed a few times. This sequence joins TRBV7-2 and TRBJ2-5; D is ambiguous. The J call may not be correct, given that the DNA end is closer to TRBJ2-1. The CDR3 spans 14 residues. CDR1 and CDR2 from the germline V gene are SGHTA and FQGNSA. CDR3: CASSLAEWDNEQFF. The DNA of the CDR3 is TGTGCCAGCAGCTTAGCGGAGTGGGACAATGAGCAGTTCTTC.

Here the CDR3 DNA reads TGTGCCACCAGTGATTCCGGGACAGCCCAAGAGACCCAGTACTTC. Protein sequence: CATSDSGTAQETQYF. This chain connects TRBV24-1 to TRBJ2-5; 7 nucleotides align to TRBD1. The V gene's germline CDR1 is KGHDR and CDR2 SFDVKD. This CDR3 is 15 amino acids long. J was trimmed by 1 base and V by 2 bases; bases with no gene match: 3.

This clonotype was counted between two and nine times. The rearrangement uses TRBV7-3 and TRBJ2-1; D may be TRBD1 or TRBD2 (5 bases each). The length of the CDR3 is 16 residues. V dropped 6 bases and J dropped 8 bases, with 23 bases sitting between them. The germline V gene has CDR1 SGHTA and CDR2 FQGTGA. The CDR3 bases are TGTGCCAGCAGTTCACTTGGATTCGAGGGACGGGATGAGCAGTTCTTC. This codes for CASSSLGFEGRDEQFF.

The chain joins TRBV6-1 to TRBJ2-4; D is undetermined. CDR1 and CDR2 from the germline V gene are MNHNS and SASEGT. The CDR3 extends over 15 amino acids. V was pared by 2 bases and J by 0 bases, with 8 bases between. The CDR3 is CASSEPRLAKNIQYF. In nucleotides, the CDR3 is TGTGCCAGCAGTGAACCTCGGCTAGCCAAAAACATTCAGTACTTC.

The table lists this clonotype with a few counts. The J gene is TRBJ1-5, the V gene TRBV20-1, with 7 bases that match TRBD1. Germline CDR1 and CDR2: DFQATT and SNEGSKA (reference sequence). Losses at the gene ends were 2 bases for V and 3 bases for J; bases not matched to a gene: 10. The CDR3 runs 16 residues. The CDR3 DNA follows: TGCAGTGCTAGACGACAGGGTTTGGGCATCAATCAGCCCCAGCATTTT. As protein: CSARRQGLGINQPQHF.

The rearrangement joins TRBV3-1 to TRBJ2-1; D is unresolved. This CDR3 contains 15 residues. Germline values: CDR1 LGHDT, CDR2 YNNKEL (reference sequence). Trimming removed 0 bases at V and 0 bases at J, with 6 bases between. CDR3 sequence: CASSQEPISYNEQFF. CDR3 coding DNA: TGTGCCAGCAGCCAAGAGCCGATCTCCTACAATGAGCAGTTCTTC.

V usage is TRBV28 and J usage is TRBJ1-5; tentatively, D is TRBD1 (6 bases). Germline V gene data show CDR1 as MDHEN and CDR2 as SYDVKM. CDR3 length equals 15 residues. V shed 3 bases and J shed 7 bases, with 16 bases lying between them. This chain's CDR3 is CASSFPNRVKQPQHF. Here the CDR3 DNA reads TGTGCCAGCAGTTTTCCCAACAGGGTCAAGCAGCCCCAGCATTTT.

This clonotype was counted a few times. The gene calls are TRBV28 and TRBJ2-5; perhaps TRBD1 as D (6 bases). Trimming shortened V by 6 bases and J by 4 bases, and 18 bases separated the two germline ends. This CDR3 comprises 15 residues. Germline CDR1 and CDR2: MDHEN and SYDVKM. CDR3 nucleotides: TGTGCCAGCAGCCTCAGAGCAGGGGCGCGAGAGACCCAGTACTTC. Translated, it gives CASSLRAGARETQYF.

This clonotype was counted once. The CDR3 spells CSAGGQGGETQYF. CDR3 DNA: TGCAGTGCGGGAGGACAGGGAGGAGAGACCCAGTACTTC. This chain connects TRBV20-1 to TRBJ2-7; TRBD1 matches 8 bases. Gene TRBJ2-5 matches the end of the DNA better, so the J call may be wrong. Germline V gene data show CDR1 as DFQATT and CDR2 as SNEGSKA (reference sequence). CDR3 length equals 13 residues.

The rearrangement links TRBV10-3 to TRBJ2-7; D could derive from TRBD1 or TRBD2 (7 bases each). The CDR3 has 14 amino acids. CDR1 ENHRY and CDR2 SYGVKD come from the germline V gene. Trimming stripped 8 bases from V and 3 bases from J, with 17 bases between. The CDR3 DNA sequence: TGTGCCATCCGGGGGGCGGGACAGTTCTACGAGCAGTACTTC. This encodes CAIRGAGQFYEQYF.

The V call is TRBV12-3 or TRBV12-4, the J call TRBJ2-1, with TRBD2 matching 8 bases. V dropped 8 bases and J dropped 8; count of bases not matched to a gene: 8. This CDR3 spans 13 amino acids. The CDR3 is CASLKSGRYEQFF. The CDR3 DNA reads TGTGCCAGCCTTAAAAGCGGGAGATATGAGCAGTTCTTC.

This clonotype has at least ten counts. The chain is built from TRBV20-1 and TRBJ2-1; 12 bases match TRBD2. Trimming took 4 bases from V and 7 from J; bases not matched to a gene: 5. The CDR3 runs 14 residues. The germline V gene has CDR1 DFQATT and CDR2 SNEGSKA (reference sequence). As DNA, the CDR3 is TGCAGTGCTACCCCTAGCGGGGGGGTGAATGAGCAGTTCTTC. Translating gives CSATPSGGVNEQFF.

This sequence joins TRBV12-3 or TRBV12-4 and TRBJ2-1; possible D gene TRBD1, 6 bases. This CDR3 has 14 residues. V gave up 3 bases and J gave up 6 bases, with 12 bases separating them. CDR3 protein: CASSFDRPSNEQFF. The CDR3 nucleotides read TGTGCCAGCAGTTTCGACAGGCCCTCCAATGAGCAGTTCTTC.

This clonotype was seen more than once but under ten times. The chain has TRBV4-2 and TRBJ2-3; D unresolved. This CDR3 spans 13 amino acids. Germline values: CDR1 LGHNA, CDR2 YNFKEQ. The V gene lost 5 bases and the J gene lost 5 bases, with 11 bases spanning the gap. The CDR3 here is CASSKTVGDTQYF. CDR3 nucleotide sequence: TGTGCCAGCAGCAAAACGGTAGGAGATACGCAGTATTTT.

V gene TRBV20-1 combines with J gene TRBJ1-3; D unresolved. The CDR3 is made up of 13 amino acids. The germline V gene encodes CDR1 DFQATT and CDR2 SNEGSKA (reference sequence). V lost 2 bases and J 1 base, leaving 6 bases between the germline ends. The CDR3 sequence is CSARPGSGNTIYF. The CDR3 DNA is TGCAGTGCTAGACCGGGATCTGGAAACACCATATATTTT.

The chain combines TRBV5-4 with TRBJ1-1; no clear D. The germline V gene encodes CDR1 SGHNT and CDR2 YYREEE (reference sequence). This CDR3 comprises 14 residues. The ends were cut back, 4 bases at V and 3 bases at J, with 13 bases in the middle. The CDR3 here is CASSPGVADTEAFF. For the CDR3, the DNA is TGTGCCAGCAGCCCCGGGGTTGCGGACACTGAAGCTTTCTTT. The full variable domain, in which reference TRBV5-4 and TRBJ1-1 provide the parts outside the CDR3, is ETGVTQSPTHLIKTRGQQVTLRCSSQSGHNTVSWYQQALGQGPQFIFQYYREEENGRGNFPPRFSGLQFPNYSSELNVNALELDDSALYLCASSPGVADTEAFFGQGTRLTVV.

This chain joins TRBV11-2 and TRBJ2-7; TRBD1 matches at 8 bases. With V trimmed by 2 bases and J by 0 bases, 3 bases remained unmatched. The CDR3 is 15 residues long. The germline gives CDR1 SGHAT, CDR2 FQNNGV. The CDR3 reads CASSLRDRYSYEQYF. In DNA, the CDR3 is TGTGCCAGCAGCTTAAGGGACAGGTACTCCTACGAGCAGTACTTC.

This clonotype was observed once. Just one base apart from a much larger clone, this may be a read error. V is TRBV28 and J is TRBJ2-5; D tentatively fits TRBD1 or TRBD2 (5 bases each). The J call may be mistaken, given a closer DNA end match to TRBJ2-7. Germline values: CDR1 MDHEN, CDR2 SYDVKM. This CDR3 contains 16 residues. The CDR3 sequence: CASSLTPRRGVYEQYF. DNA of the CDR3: TGTGCCAGCAGTTTAACACCCAGGCGAGGGGTCTACGAGCAGTACTTC.